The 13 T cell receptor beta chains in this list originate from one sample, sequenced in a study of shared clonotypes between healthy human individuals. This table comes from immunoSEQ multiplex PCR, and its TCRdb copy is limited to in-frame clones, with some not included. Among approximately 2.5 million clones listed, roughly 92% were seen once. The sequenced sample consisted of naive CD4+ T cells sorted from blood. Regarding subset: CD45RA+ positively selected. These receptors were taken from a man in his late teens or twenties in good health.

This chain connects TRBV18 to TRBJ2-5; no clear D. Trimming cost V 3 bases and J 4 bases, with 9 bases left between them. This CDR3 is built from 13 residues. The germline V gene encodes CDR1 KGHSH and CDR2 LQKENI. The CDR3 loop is CASSPAMGETQYF. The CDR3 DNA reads TGTGCCAGCTCACCCGCGATGGGAGAGACCCAGTACTTC.

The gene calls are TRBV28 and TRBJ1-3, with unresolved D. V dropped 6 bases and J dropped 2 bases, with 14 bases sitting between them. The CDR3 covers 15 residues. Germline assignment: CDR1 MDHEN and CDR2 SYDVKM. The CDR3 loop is CASSSPRQTGNTIYF. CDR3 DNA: TGTGCCAGCAGCTCCCCCCGACAAACTGGAAACACCATATATTTT.

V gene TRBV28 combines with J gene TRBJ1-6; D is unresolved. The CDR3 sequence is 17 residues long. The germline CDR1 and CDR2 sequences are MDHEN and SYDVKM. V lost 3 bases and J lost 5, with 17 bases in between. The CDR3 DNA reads TGTGCCAGCAGTTTTACCCCCGGGAGGACTAATAATTCACCCCTCCACTTT. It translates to CASSFTPGRTNNSPLHF.

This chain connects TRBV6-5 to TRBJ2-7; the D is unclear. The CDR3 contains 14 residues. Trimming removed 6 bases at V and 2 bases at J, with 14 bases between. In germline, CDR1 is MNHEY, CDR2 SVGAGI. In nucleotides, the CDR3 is TGTGCCAGCAGCTCCGCGAGACCCCCCTACGAGCAGTACTTC. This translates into CASSSARPPYEQYF.

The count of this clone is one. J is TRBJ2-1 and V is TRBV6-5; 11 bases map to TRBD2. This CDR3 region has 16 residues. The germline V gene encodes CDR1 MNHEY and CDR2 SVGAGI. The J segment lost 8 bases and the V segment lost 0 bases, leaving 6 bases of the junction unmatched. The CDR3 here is CASSYSGTSGSYEQFF. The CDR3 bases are TGTGCCAGCAGTTACTCGGGTACTAGCGGGAGCTATGAGCAGTTCTTC.

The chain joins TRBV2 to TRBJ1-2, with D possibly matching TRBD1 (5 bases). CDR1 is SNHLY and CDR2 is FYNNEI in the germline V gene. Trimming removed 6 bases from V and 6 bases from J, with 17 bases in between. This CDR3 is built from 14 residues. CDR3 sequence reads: CASRRIWDSDGYTF. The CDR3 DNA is TGTGCCAGCAGGAGGATCTGGGACTCGGATGGCTACACCTTC.

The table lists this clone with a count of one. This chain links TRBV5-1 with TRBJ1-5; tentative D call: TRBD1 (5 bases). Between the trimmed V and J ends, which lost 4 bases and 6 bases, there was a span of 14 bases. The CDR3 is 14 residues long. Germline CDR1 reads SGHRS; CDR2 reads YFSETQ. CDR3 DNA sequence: TGCGCCAGCAGCCGTACAGGCCTTAGTCAGCCCCAGCATTTT. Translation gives CASSRTGLSQPQHF.

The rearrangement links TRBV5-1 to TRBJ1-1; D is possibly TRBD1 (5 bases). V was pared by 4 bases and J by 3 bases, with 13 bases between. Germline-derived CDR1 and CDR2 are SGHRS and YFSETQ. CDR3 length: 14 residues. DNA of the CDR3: TGCGCCAGCAGCGACGCCCGAGGGGACACTGAAGCTTTCTTT. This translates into CASSDARGDTEAFF.

CDR3 sequence: CAWSFNWGADNEQFF. The CDR3, as DNA: TGTGCCTGGAGTTTCAATTGGGGAGCGGACAATGAGCAGTTCTTC. The rearrangement links TRBV30 to TRBJ2-1; tentatively, D is TRBD2 (5 bases). Trimming stripped 2 bases from V and 5 bases from J, with 16 bases between. The CDR3 has 15 amino acids. CDR1 is GTSNPN, CDR2 SVGIG, per germline (reference sequence).

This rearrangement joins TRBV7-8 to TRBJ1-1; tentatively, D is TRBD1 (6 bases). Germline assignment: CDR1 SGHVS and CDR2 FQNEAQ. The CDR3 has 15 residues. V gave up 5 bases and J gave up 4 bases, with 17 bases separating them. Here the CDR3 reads CASSLRSGGLTEAFF. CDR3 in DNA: TGTGCCAGCAGCCTTCGGAGCGGGGGCCTCACTGAAGCTTTCTTT.

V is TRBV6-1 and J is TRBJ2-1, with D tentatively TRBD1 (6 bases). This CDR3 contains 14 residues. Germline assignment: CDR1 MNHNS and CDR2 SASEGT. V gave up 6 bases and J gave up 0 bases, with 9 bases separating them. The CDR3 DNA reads TGTGCCAGCAGGGGACAAAGCTCCTACAATGAGCAGTTCTTC. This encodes CASRGQSSYNEQFF.

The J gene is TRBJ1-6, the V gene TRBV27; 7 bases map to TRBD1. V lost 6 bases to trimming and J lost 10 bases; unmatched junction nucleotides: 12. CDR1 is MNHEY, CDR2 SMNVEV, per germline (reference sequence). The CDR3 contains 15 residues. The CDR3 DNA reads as TGTGCCAGCAGGGGACAGTCAGGTCGGGGGTCACCCCTCCACTTT. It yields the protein CASRGQSGRGSPLHF.

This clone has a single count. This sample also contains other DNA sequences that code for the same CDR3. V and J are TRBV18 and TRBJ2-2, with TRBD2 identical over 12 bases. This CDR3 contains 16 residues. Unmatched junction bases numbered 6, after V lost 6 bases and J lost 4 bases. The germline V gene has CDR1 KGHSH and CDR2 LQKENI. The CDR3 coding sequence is TGTGCCAGCTCTCCGGGACTAGCGGGCGGCACCGGGGAGCTGTTTTTT. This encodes CASSPGLAGGTGELFF.